Below, 11 T cell receptor beta chains from the same sample are listed, as sequenced in a study of shared clonotypes between healthy human individuals (dated by TCRdb to about 2020). CD8 naive samples consisted of CD45RO-negative cells that were positively selected for CCR7, yielding a CD45RA+CCR7+ population without TemRA cells. Libraries were prepared through the immunoSEQ multiplex PCR assay. TCRdb stores this immuneACCESS table with in-frame sequences only. Part of the clones is absent; in the studies checked, under half of the shortfall reflects unresolved V genes, and no reason is known for the rest. The sample records around 2,100,000 clones, approximately 94% of which are singletons. Clones ranked in the top ten supply more than 0.9% of the sample. The sequenced sample consisted of naive CD8+ T cells sorted from blood. The cell subset or site label, as the study defines it: CD45RA+CCR7+. Receptors originate from a man younger than 30 in good health.

The rearrangement links TRBV27 to TRBJ2-2, with TRBD1 matching over 7 bases. In germline, CDR1 is MNHEY, CDR2 SMNVEV (reference sequence). V was pared by 1 base and J by 4 bases, with 3 bases of the junction left unmatched. This CDR3 spans 15 amino acids. CDR3 sequence reads: CASSLLAGGTGELFF. CDR3 in DNA: TGTGCCAGCAGTTTATTAGCAGGGGGCACCGGGGAGCTGTTTTTT.

This chain connects TRBV7-9 to TRBJ2-7; possible D gene TRBD2, 5 bases. The V gene's germline CDR1 is SEHNR and CDR2 FQNEAQ (reference sequence). V lost 1 base and J 4 bases, leaving 14 bases between the germline ends. The CDR3 consists of 15 residues. The CDR3 spells CASSLGLPGMYEQYF. The CDR3 DNA is TGTGCCAGCAGCTTAGGGCTACCGGGGATGTACGAGCAGTACTTC.

This clone was found once. This chain links TRBV6-1 with TRBJ2-1, with 13 positions matching TRBD2. This CDR3 region has 17 residues. V was pared by 4 bases and J by 4 bases, with 7 bases of the junction left unmatched. CDR1 MNHNS and CDR2 SASEGT come from the germline V gene. The CDR3 DNA follows: TGTGCCAGCAGTGCGGGGACTAGCGGGGCATTATACAATGAGCAGTTCTTC. Residues: CASSAGTSGALYNEQFF.

The chain employs TRBV5-4 and TRBJ1-1; D remains unclear. Germline-derived CDR1 and CDR2 are SGHNT and YYREEE (reference sequence). Deletions cut 4 bases from V and 4 bases from J, with 11 bases between. This CDR3 is built from 13 residues. The CDR3 here is CASSMAEGTEAFF. CDR3 bases: TGTGCCAGCAGCATGGCGGAGGGCACTGAAGCTTTCTTT. Combining the CDR3 with reference TRBV5-4 and TRBJ1-1 gives the whole variable domain ETGVTQSPTHLIKTRGQQVTLRCSSQSGHNTVSWYQQALGQGPQFIFQYYREEENGRGNFPPRFSGLQFPNYSSELNVNALELDDSALYLCASSMAEGTEAFFGQGTRLTVV.

V usage is TRBV29-1 and J usage is TRBJ2-7; D possibly corresponds to TRBD1 (6 bases). The V and J ends lost 2 bases and 0 bases respectively, with 14 bases between them. The CDR3 is 15 residues long. Germline-derived CDR1 and CDR2 are SQVTM and ANQGSEA. CDR3 DNA: TGCAGCGTTGAAATAATGGGGGCGGACTCCTACGAGCAGTACTTC. It yields the protein CSVEIMGADSYEQYF.

There are a few counts of this clone. This chain links TRBV27 with TRBJ2-1; perhaps TRBD1 as D (6 bases). V was shortened by 5 bases and J by 6 bases, with 8 bases between the two germline ends. Germline CDR1 MNHEY, CDR2 SMNVEV (reference sequence). The CDR3 has 12 residues. CDR3 in DNA: TGTGCCAGCAGTGTACAGGGCAATGAGCAGTTCTTC. Protein: CASSVQGNEQFF.

This clone occurred once. The chain links TRBV6-5 to TRBJ2-1, with 7 bases that match TRBD2. This CDR3 is 13 amino acids long. CDR1 MNHEY and CDR2 SVGAGI come from the germline V gene. V shed 2 bases, J shed 6 bases, and the junction held 1 base outside the gene matches. In DNA form, the CDR3 reads TGTGCCAGCAGTTACGGGGAGGGCAATGAGCAGTTCTTC. This codes for CASSYGEGNEQFF.

The V call is TRBV10-2, the J call TRBJ2-2; TRBD2 matches at 10 bases. Germline CDR1 reads WSHSY; CDR2 reads SAAADI. The CDR3 has 17 amino acids. The J segment lost 1 base and the V segment lost 6 bases, leaving 8 bases of the junction unmatched. The CDR3 DNA sequence: TGCGCCAGCAGGGAATCCGGACTAGCGGTGAACACCGGGGAGCTGTTTTTT. This gives the protein CASRESGLAVNTGELFF.

A remark on this clone: At the DNA level, this CDR3 is encoded by other sequences in the same sample as well. The chain joins TRBV6-6 to TRBJ2-1; TRBD2 matches at 10 bases. Trimming at V came to 6 bases and at J to 2 bases, leaving 4 bases not matched to a gene. CDR1 MNHNY and CDR2 SVGAGI come from the germline V gene (reference sequence). The CDR3 extends over 15 amino acids. Here the CDR3 reads CASSYLAGAYNEQFF. The CDR3 DNA follows: TGTGCCAGCAGCTACCTAGCGGGGGCCTACAATGAGCAGTTCTTC.

The chain links TRBV2 to TRBJ1-2, with 7 bases matching TRBD1. Germline V CDR1 and CDR2: SNHLY, FYNNEI. There are 17 residues in the CDR3. V was pared by 2 bases and J by 7 bases, with 16 bases of the junction left unmatched. The CDR3 nucleotides are TGTGCCAGCAGTGAACCGGGCTCAGGGGGTCTGTTCTTTGGCTACACCTTC. Translated: CASSEPGSGGLFFGYTF.

The V call is TRBV30, the J call TRBJ2-1; 10 bases fit TRBD1. V shed 2 bases, J shed 7 bases, and the junction held 5 bases outside the gene matches. CDR3 size: 14 residues. The V gene's germline CDR1 is GTSNPN and CDR2 SVGIG (reference sequence). The CDR3 nucleotides read TGTGCCTGGAGTCTCGTGGGACAGGGGAATGAGCAGTTCTTC. Translating it yields CAWSLVGQGNEQFF.